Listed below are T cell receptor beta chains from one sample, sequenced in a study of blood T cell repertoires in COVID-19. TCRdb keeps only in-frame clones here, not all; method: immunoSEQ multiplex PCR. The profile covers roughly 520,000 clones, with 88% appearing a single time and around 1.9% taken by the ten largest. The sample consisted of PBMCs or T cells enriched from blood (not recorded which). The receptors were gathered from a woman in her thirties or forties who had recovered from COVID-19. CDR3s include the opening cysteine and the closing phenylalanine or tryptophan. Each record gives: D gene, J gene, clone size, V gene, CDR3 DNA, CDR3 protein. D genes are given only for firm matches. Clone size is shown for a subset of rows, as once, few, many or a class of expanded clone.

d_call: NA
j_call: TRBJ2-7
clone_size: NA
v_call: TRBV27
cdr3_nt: TGTGCCAGCAGTTTAGTGGCCCAATCCTACGAGCAGTACTTC
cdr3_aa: CASSLVAQSYEQYF

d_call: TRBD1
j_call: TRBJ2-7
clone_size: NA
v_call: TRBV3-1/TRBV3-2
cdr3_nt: TGTGCCGCACGGAGGACAGGCTCCTACGAGCAGTACTTC
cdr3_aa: CAARRTGSYEQYF

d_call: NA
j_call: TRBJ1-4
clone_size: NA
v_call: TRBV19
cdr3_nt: TGTGCCGGTACCCGAGGGGAAAAACTGTTTTTT
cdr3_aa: CAGTRGEKLFF

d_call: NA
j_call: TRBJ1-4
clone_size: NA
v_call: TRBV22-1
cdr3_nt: TGTCCTGGGAGCGCACCTCTTTCCTTAGAAAAACTGTTTTTT
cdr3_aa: CPGSAPLSLEKLFF

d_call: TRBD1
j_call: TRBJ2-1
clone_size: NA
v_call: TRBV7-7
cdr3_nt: TGTGCTAGCAGCCAAGGGGGCCTCTCCTACAATGAGCAGTTCTTC
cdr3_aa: CASSQGGLSYNEQFF

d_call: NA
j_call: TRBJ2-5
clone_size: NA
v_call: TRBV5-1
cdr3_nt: TGCGCCAGCAGCTTGGTAGCACCTCAAGAGACCCAGTACTTC
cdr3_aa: CASSLVAPQETQYF

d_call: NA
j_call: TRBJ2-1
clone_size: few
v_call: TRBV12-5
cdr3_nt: TGTGCTAGTGGAACCTATTCAACCTACAATGAGCAGTTCTTC
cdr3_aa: CASGTYSTYNEQFF

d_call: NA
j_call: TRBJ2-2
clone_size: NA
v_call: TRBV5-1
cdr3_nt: TGCGCCAGCAGCAGCTCGACCGGGACATCAACCGGGGAGCTGTTTTTT
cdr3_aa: CASSSSTGTSTGELFF

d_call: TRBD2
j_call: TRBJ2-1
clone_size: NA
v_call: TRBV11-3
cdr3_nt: TGTGCCAGCCGAGGCCTTACACTAGCGGGGGGTCGTCACAATGAGCAGTTCTTC
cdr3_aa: CASRGLTLAGGRHNEQFF

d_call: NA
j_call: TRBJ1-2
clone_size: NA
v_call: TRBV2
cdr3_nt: TGTGCCAGCACCGGGGGAAACTATGGCTACACCTTC
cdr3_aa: CASTGGNYGYTF

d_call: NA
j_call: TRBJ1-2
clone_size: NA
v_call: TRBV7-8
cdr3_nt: TGTGCCAGCAGCTTGGTCAGGGATGGTCTTGGCTACACCTTC
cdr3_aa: CASSLVRDGLGYTF

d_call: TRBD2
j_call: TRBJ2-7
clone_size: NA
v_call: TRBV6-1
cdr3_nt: TGTGCCAGCAGTGTAGCGGGAGTGCGTCTCAACGAGCAGTACTTC
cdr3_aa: CASSVAGVRLNEQYF

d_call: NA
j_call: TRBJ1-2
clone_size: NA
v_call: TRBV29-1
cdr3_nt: TGCAGCGTTGAGTCTGCTAGCCCGTATGGCTACACCTTC
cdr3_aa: CSVESASPYGYTF

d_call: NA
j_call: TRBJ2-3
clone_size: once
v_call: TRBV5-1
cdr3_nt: TGCGCCAGCAGCTTGGCCCCGAGGCAGGGGCTCACAGATACGCAGTATTTT
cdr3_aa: CASSLAPRQGLTDTQYF

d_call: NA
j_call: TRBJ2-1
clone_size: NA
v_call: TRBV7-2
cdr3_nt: TGTGCCAGCAGCCTTTGGGGGGACCGCCTAGTTAATGAGCAGTTCTTC
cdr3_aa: CASSLWGDRLVNEQFF

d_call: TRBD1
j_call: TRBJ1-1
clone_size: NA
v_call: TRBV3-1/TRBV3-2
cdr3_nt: TGTGCCAGCAGCCCGACAGGGGGAAACACTGAAGCTTTCTTT
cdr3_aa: CASSPTGGNTEAFF

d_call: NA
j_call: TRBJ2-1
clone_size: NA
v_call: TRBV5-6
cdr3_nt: TGTGCCAGCAGCCGGGGTAGCAATGAGCAGTTCTTC
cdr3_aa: CASSRGSNEQFF

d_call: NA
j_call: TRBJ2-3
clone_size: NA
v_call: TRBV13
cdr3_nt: TGTGCCAGCAGCCCCCACCTTGATGGGCTTAGCACAGATACGCAGTATTTT
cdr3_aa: CASSPHLDGLSTDTQYF

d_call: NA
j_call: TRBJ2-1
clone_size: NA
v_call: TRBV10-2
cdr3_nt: TGCGCCACCCGGATAGGGGGTTCTTACAATGAGCAGTTCTTC
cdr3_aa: CATRIGGSYNEQFF

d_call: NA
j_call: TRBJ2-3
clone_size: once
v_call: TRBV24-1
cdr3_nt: TGTGCCACCAGTGATTTGTTAACAGATACGCAGTATTTT
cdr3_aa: CATSDLLTDTQYF

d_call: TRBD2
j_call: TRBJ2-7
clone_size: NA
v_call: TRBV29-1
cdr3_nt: TGCAGCGTCCTATGGGGGGGACTAGCGGGAGGCGAGCAGTACTTC
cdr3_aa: CSVLWGGLAGGEQYF

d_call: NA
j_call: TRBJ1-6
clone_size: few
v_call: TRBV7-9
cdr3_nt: TGTGCCAGCAGACTAGCTCCGGGGAATTCACCCCTCCACTTT
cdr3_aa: CASRLAPGNSPLHF

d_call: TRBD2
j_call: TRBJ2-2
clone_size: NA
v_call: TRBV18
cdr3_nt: TGTGCCAGCTCACCACCTAGCGGGAGCCCTGGGACCGGGGAGCTGTTTTTT
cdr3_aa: CASSPPSGSPGTGELFF

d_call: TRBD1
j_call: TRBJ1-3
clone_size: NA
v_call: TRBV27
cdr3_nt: TGTGCCAGCAGGAAAGCAGGGGGTACGAACACCATATATTTT
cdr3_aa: CASRKAGGTNTIYF

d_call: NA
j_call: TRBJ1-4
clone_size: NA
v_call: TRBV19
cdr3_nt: TGTGCCAGTAGATCCAGGGGAAGGGCCTCGGTGGAAAAACTGTTTTTT
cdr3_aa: CASRSRGRASVEKLFF

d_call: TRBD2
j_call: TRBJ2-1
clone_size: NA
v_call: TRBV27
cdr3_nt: TGTGCCAGCAGTTTACAACTAGCGGGTATTTATGAGCAGTTCTTC
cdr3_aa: CASSLQLAGIYEQFF

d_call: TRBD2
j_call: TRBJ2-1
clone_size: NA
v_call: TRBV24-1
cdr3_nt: TGTGCCACCAGTGATTCACTAGCGGCATCCTACAATGAGCAGTTCTTC
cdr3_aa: CATSDSLAASYNEQFF

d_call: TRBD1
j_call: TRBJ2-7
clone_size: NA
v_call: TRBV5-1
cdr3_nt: TGCGCCAGCACCCCGGGACAGGGGGCGTACGAGCAGTACTTC
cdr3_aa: CASTPGQGAYEQYF

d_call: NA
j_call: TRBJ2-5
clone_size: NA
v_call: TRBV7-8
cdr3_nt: TGTGCCAGCAGCTCCCACAGGGAAGTCCAAGAGACCCAGTACTTC
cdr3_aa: CASSSHREVQETQYF

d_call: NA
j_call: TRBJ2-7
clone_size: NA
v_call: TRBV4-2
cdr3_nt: TGTGCCAGCAGCCAAGAAAACGCGATTCCCTACGAGCAGTACTTC
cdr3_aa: CASSQENAIPYEQYF

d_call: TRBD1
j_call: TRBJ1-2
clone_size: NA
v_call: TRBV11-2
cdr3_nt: TGTGCCAGCAGCTTAGATCCCGGGCCAGGGGGCGGTGGCTACACCTTC
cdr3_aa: CASSLDPGPGGGGYTF

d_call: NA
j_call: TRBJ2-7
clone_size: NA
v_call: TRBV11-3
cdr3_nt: TGTGCCAGCAGCTCACACAGGGACTCCTACGAGCAGTACTTC
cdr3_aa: CASSSHRDSYEQYF

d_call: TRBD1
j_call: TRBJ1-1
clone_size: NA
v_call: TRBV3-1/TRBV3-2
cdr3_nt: TGTGCCAGCAGCCAAAGGGGGCCATTGAACACTGAAGCTTTCTTT
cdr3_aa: CASSQRGPLNTEAFF

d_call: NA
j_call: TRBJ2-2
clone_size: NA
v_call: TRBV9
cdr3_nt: TGTGCCAGCAGCGTAACTGTGGTGGTGTCCGGGGAGCTGTTTTTT
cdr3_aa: CASSVTVVVSGELFF

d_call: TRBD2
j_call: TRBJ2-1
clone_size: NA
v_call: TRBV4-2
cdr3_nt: TGTGCCAGCAGCCAAGCAACTAGCGGCTTTGGCAATGAGCAGTTCTTC
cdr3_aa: CASSQATSGFGNEQFF

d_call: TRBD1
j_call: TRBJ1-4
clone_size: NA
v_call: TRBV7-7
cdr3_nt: TGTGCCAGCAGCTCCCGACAGGGGCCTAATGAAAAACTGTTTTTT
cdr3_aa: CASSSRQGPNEKLFF

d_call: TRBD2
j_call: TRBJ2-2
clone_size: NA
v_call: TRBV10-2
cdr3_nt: TGCGCCAGCAGTTGGACTAGCGGACTTACCGGGGAGCTGTTTTTT
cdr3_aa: CASSWTSGLTGELFF

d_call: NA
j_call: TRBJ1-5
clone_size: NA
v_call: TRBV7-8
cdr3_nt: TGTGCCAGCAGCTTAATACAGGGCGGTAATCAGCCCCAGCATTTT
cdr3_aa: CASSLIQGGNQPQHF

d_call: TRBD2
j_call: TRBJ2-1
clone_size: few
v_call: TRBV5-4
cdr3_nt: TGTGCCAGCAGCTTGGCTAGCGGGAGGTCCTATGAGCAGTTCTTC
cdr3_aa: CASSLASGRSYEQFF

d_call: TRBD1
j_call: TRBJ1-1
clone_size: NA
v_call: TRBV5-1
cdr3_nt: TGCGCCAGCAGCCAAGGGGGCGGTTCAGGCGCTTTCTTT
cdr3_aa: CASSQGGGSGAFF

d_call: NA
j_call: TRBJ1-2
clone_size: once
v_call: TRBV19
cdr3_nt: TGTGCCAGTAGTATGGGACACGGCTATGGCTACACCTTC
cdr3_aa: CASSMGHGYGYTF

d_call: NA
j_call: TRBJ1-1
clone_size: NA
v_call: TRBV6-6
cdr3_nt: TGTGCCAGCAGTCACACCGGGACTGAAGCTTTCTTT
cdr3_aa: CASSHTGTEAFF

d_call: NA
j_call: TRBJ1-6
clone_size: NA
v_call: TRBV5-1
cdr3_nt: TGCGCCAGCAGCTTGGAAGGGGTGACCTCCAATTCACCCCTCCACTTT
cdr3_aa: CASSLEGVTSNSPLHF

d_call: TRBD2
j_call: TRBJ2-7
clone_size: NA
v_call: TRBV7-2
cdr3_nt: TGTGCCAGCAGCTTAGCTGGGACTAACGACGAGCAGTACTTC
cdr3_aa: CASSLAGTNDEQYF

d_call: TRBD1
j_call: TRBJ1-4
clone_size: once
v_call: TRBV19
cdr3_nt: TGTGCCAGTAGTGCTACAGGGGAAACTAATGAAAAACTGTTTTTT
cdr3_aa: CASSATGETNEKLFF

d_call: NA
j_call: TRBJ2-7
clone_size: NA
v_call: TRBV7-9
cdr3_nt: TGTGCCAGCAGCTTAGGTGCCGGGGAAGACGAGCAGTACTTC
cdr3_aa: CASSLGAGEDEQYF

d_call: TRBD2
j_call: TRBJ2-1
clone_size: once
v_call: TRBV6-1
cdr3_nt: TGTGCCAGCAGAGAAGCGGGAGTGCTTCCCTACAATGAGCAGTTCTTC
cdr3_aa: CASREAGVLPYNEQFF

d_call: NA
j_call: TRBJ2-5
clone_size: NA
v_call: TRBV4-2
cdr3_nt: TGTGCCAGCAGCCAAGATGTCACCAAAAGCGACCAAGAGACCCAGTACTTC
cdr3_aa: CASSQDVTKSDQETQYF

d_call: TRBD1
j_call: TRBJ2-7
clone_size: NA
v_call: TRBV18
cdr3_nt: TGTGCCAGCTCACCAATTCAGACAGGGGGCAACTACGAGCAGTACTTC
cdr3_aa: CASSPIQTGGNYEQYF

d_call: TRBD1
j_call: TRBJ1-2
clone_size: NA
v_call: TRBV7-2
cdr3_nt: TGTGCCAGCAGCGAAGTCGACAGGGGCGCGGGGGGCTACACCTTC
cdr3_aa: CASSEVDRGAGGYTF

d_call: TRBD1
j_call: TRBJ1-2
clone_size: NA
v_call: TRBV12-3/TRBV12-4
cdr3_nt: TGTGCCAGCAGTTGGGGACAGGGTCGTGGCTACACCTTC
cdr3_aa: CASSWGQGRGYTF

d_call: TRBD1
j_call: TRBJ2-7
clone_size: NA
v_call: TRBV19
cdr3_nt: TGTGCCAGTAGTACCGGACAGGGCCGCCGGAACTTC
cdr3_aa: CASSTGQGRRNF

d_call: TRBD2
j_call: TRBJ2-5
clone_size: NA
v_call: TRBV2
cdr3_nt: TGTGCCAGCTCCCTAGCGGGAGCATCTACGGAGACCCAGTACTTC
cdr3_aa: CASSLAGASTETQYF

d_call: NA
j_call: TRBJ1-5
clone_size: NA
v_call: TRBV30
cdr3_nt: TGTGCCTGGAGTCACGGAGGTACCGATCAGCCCCAGCATTTT
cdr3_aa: CAWSHGGTDQPQHF

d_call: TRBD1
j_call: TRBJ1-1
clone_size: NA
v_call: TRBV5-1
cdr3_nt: TGCGCCAGCAGCCCAGGGACAGTGAACACTGAAGCTTTCTTT
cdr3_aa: CASSPGTVNTEAFF